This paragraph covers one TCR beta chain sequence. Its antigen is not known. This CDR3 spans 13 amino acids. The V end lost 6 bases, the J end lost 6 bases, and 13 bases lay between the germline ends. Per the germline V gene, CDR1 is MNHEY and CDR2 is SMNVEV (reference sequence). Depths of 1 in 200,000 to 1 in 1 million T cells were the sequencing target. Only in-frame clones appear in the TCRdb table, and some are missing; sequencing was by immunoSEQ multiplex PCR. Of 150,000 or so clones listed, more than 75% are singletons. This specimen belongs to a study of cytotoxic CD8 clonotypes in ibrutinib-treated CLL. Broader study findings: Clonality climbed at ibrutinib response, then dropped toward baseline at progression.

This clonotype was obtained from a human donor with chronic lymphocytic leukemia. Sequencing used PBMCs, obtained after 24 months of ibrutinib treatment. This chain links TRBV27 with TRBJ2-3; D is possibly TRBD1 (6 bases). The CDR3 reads CASSRQAPDTQYF. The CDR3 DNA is TGTGCCAGCAGCCGACAGGCACCGGATACGCAGTATTTT.